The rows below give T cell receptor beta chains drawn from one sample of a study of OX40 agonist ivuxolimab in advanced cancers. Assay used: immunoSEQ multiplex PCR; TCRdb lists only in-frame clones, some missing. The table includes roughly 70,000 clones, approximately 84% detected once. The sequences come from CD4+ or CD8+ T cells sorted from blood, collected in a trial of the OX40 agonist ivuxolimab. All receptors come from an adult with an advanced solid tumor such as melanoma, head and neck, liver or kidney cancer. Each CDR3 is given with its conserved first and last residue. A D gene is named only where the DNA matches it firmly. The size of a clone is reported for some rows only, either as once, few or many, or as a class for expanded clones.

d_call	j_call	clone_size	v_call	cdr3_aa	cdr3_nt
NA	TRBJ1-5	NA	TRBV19	CASSMSGHNQPQHF	TGTGCCAGTAGTATGTCGGGGCACAATCAGCCCCAGCATTTT
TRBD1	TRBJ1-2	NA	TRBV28	CATAADDRVGSGYTF	TGTGCCACCGCTGCCGACGACAGGGTGGGTAGTGGCTACACCTTC
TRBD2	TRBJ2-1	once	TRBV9	CASSQGIGLAGGEQFF	TGTGCCAGCAGCCAAGGTATCGGTCTAGCGGGAGGAGAGCAGTTCTTC
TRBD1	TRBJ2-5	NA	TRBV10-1	CASSGDRVYETQYF	TGCGCCAGCAGCGGGGACAGGGTCTATGAGACCCAGTACTTC
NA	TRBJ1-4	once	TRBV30	CAWSRLRGTDEKLFF	TGTGCCTGGAGCCGACTGAGGGGTACGGATGAAAAACTGTTTTTT
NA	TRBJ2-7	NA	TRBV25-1	CASSELGGGRTYEQYF	TGTGCCAGCAGTGAATTAGGGGGGGGACGTACCTACGAGCAGTACTTC
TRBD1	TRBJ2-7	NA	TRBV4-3	CASSQVIGGTGTTYEQYF	TGCGCCAGCAGCCAAGTCATCGGTGGGACAGGCACAACCTACGAGCAGTACTTC
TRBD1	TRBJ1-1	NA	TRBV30	CAWTPPGQAPAEAFF	TGTGCCTGGACCCCTCCGGGACAGGCCCCAGCTGAAGCTTTCTTT
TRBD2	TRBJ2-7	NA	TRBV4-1	CASSQPSGRFYEQYF	TGCGCCAGCAGCCAACCTAGCGGGAGATTCTACGAGCAGTACTTC
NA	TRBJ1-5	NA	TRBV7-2	CASSSGHPLQGNQPQHF	TGTGCCAGCAGCTCGGGACATCCCCTTCAGGGCAATCAGCCCCAGCATTTT
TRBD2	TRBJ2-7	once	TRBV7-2	CASSLEGTSLSSYEQYF	TGTGCCAGCAGCTTGGAGGGGACTAGCCTGAGCTCCTACGAGCAGTACTTC
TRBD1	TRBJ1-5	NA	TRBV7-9	CASSPTPATGVDQPQHF	TGTGCCAGCAGCCCCACACCAGCTACAGGGGTCGATCAGCCCCAGCATTTT
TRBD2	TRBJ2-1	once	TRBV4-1	CASSHYQGLSLGNEQFF	TGCGCCAGCAGCCACTACCAGGGACTATCCCTTGGCAATGAGCAGTTCTTC
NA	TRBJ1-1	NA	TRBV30	CAWGLRGWDTEAFF	TGTGCCTGGGGTCTACGAGGTTGGGACACTGAAGCTTTCTTT
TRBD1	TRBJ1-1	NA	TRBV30	CAWSGQGETEAFF	TGTGCCTGGAGTGGGCAGGGGGAGACTGAAGCTTTCTTT
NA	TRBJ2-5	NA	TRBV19	CASSIDVSSQETQYF	TGTGCCAGTAGTATAGACGTTAGCAGCCAAGAGACCCAGTACTTC
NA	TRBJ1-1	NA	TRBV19	CASSIDPRPNTEAFF	TGTGCCAGTAGTATAGATCCCCGGCCGAACACTGAAGCTTTCTTT
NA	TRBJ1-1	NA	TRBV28	CASRGTGTQSPRGAFF	TGTGCCAGCAGGGGAACAGGGACCCAATCTCCTAGGGGGGCTTTCTTT
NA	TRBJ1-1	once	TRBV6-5	CASTKQPFSAEAFF	TGTGCCAGCACCAAACAGCCCTTTAGCGCTGAAGCTTTCTTT
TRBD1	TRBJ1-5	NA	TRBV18	CASSPLDRGGNQPQHF	TGTGCCAGCTCACCTCTGGACAGGGGCGGCAATCAGCCCCAGCATTTT
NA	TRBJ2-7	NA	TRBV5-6	CASSGLQGISYEQYF	TGTGCCAGCAGCGGGCTGCAGGGGATCTCCTACGAGCAGTACTTC
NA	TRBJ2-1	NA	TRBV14	CASSQASRWNEQFF	TGTGCCAGCAGCCAAGCATCTAGGTGGAATGAGCAGTTCTTC
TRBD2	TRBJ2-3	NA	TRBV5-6	CASSSLGLAGADTQYF	TGTGCCAGCAGCAGCCTGGGACTAGCGGGAGCAGATACGCAGTATTTT
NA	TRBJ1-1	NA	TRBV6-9	CASSYDSNTEAFF	TGTGCCAGCAGTTACGACAGTAACACTGAAGCTTTCTTT
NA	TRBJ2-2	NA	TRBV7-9	CASSYRNGVTGELFF	TGTGCCAGCAGCTACCGAAACGGGGTCACCGGGGAGCTGTTTTTT
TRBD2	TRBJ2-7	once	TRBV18	CASSPGLREESEQYF	TGTGCCAGCTCACCAGGGCTGCGGGAGGAATCCGAGCAGTACTTC
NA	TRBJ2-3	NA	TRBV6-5	CASSQTPLRQYF	TGTGCCAGCAGCCAGACTCCGTTAAGGCAGTATTTT